The clone carrying this T cell receptor (beta chain) was detected once. The entry originates in a study of blood T cell repertoires in COVID-19. Whole-study context: COVID-19 samples collected from the United States, Italy and Spain covered acute and convalescent phases. The analysed material was cDNA or gDNA that came from T cells, B-cell-depleted T cells, or PBMCs.

This CDR3 has 16 residues. V was pared by 2 bases and J by 4 bases, with 10 bases of the junction left unmatched. Germline assignment: CDR1 MDHEN and CDR2 SYDVKM. Original analysis: Reference gene primer amplification yielded estimated nucleated cell counts. Clones were read by immunoSEQ multiplex PCR, and TCRdb kept only the in-frame ones, dropping some. That table is the source of V, J and clone size, and D and trimming were worked out from the DNA. The sample shows about 190,000 clones, roughly nine tenths of them seen only once. This receptor was identified in a young man with acute or convalescent COVID-19. Sequences were obtained from peripheral blood. V and J are TRBV28 and TRBJ2-7; 8 nucleotides align to TRBD1. CDR3 in DNA: TGTGCCAGCAGTTTAGAGGACAGGGCTTTCGAATACGAGCAGTACTTC. This encodes CASSLEDRAFEYEQYF.